Here is one T cell receptor beta chain with its context. The V end lost 7 bases, the J end lost 0 bases, and 13 bases lay between the germline ends. From germline, CDR1 is LGHNA and CDR2 YNFKEQ. The CDR3 sequence is 15 residues long. The entry originates in a study of cytomegalovirus exposure and HLA in healthy donors. The PCR was carried out with 60 Vbeta primers and 13 Jbeta primers. Sequencing was performed with immunoSEQ multiplex PCR; in TCRdb, only in-frame clones are kept and a portion is missing. Of about 150,000 clones detected, less than 85% appear once; the ten largest clones hold approximately 2%.

V is TRBV4-2 and J is TRBJ2-4; tentatively, D is TRBD2 (7 bases). The receptor was derived from a man aged 35 to 55 in good health and CMV-seronegative. The sequenced sample was PBMCs. The CDR3 here is CASTREGQAKNIQYF. In DNA, the CDR3 is TGTGCCAGCACCAGGGAGGGACAAGCCAAAAACATTCAGTACTTC.